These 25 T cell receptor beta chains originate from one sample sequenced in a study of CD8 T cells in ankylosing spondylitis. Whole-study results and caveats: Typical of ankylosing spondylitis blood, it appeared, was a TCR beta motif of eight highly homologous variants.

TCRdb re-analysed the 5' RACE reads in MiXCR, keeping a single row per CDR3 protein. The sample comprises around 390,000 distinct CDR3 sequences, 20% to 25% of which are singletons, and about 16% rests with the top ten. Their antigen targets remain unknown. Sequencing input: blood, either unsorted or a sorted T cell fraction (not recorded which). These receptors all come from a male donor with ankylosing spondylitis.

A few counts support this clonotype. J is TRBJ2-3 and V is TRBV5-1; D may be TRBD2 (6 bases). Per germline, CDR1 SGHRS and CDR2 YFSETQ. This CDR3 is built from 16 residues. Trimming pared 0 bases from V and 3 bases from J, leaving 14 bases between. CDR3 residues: CASSLVGSGTTDTQYF. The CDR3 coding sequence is TGCGCCAGCAGCTTGGTAGGTAGCGGTACAACAGATACGCAGTATTTT.

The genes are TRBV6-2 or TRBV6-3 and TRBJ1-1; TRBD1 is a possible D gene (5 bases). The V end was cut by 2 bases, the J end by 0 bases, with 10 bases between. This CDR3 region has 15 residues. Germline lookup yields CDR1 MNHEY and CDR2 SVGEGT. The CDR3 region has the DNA TGTGCCAGCAGTTACCCCGCAGGGCTGAACACTGAAGCTTTCTTT. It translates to CASSYPAGLNTEAFF.

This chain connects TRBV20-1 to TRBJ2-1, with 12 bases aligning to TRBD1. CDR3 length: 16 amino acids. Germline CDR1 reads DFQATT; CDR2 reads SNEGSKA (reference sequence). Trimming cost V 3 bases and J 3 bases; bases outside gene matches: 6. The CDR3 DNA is TGCAGTGCTAGGACGGGACAGGGGGCCGACTACAATGAGCAGTTCTTC. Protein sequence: CSARTGQGADYNEQFF.

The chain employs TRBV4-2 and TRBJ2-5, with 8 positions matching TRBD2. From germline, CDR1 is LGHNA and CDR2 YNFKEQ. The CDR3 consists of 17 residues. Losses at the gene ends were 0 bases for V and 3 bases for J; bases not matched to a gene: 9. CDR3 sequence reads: CASSQDFGTRGEETQYF. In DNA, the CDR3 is TGTGCCAGCAGCCAAGATTTTGGGACTAGGGGTGAAGAGACCCAGTACTTC.

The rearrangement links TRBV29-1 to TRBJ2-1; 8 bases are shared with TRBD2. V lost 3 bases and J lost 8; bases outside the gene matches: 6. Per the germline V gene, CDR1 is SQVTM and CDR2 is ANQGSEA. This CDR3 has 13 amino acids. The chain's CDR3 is CSVDLAGGDEQFF. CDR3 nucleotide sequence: TGCAGCGTTGACTTGGCGGGGGGCGATGAGCAGTTCTTC.

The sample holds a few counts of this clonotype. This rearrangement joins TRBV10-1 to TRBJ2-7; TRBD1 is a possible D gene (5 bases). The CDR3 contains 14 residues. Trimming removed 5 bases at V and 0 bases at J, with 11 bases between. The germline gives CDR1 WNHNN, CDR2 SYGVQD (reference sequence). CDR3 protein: CASSPSRASYEQYF. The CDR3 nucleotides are TGCGCCAGCAGTCCGTCCAGGGCCTCCTACGAGCAGTACTTC.

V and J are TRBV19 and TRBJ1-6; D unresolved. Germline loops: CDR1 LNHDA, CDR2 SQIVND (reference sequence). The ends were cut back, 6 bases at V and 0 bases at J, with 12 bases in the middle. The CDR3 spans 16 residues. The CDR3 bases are TGTGCCAGTAGCGGCCAAAAGAGCTCCTATAATTCACCCCTCCACTTT. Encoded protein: CASSGQKSSYNSPLHF.

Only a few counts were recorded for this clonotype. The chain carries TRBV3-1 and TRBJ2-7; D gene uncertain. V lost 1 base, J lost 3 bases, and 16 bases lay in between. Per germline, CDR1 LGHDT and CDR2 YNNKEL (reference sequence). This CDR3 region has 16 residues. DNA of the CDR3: TGTGCCAGCAGCCAAGGATCTGCAGCCGGCAACTACGAGCAGTACTTC. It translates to CASSQGSAAGNYEQYF.

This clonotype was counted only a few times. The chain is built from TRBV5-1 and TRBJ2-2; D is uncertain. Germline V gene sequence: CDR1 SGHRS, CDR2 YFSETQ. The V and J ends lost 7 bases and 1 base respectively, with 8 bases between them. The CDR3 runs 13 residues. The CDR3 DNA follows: TGCGCCAGCGCGGAGCAGAACACCGGGGAGCTGTTTTTT. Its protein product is CASAEQNTGELFF. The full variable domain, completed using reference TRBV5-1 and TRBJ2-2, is KAGVTQTPRYLIKTRGQQVTLSCSPISGHRSVSWYQQTPGQGLQFLFEYFSETQRNKGNFPGRFSGRQFSNSRSEMNVSTLELGDSALYLCASAEQNTGELFFGEGSRLTVL.

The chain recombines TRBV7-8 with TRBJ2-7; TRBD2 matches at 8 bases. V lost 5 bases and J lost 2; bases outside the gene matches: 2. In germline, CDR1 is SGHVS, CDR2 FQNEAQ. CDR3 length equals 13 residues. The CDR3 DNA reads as TGTGCCAGCAGCCGTAGCGGGGCCTACGAGCAGTACTTC. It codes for CASSRSGAYEQYF.

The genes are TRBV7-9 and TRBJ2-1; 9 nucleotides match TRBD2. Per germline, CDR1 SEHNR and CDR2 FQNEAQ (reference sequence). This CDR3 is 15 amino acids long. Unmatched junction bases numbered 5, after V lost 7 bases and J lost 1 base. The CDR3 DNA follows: TGTGCCAGCACGCTAGCGGGAAGTTCCTACAATGAGCAGTTCTTC. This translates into CASTLAGSSYNEQFF.

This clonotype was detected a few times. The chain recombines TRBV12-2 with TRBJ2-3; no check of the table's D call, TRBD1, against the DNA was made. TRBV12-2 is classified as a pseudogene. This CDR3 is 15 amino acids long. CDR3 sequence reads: CASRLVSRHSDTQYF. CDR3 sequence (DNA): TGTGCAAGTCGCTTAGTGTCTCGGCATTCGGATACGCAGTATTTT.

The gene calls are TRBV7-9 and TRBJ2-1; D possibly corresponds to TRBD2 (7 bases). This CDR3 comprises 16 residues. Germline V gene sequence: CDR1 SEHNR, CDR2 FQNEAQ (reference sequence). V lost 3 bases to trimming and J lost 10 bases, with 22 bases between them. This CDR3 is CASSLGRTAGQWEQFF. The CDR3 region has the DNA TGTGCCAGCAGCTTGGGCCGAACAGCGGGACAATGGGAGCAGTTCTTC.

The DNA for the CDR3 is TGCAGTGCTAGAATCGCAGGGCCGAACACTGAAGCTTTCTTT. It codes for CSARIAGPNTEAFF. The J gene is TRBJ1-1, the V gene TRBV20-1; D may be TRBD1 (5 bases). Trimming pared 2 bases from V and 1 base from J, leaving 11 bases between. Germline V CDR1 and CDR2: DFQATT, SNEGSKA (reference sequence). The CDR3 totals 14 residues.

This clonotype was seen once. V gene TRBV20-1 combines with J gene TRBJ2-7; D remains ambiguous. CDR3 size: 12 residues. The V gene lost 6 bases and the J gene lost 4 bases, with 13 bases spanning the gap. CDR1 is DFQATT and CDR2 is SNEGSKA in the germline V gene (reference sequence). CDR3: CSAHSPRYEQYF. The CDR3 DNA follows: TGCAGTGCCCACTCCCCCCGATACGAGCAGTACTTC.

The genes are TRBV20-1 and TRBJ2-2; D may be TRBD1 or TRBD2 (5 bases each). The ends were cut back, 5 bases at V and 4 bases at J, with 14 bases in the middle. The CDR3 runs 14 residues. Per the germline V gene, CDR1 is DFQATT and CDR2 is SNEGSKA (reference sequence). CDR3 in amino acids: CSALWDLATGELFF. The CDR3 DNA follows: TGCAGTGCTCTTTGGGACCTTGCCACCGGGGAGCTGTTTTTT.

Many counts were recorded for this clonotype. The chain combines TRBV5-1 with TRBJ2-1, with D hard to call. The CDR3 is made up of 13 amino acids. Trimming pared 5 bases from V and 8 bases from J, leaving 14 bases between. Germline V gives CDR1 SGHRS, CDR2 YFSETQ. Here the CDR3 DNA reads TGCGCCAGCAGTCAGCCCCCGTCGGATGAGCAGTTCTTC. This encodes CASSQPPSDEQFF.

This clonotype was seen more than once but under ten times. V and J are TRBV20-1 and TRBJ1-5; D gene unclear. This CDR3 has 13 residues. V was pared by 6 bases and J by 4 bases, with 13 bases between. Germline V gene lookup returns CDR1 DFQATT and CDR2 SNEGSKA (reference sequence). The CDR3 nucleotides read TGCAGTGCAAGATATCCGGGGAATCAGCCCCAGCATTTT. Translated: CSARYPGNQPQHF.

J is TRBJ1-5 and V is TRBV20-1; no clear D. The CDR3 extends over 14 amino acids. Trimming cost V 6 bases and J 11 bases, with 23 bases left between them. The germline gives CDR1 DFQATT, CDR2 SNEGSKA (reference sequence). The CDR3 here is CSAGRVDGSKAQHF. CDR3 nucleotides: TGCAGTGCAGGGAGGGTTGACGGGAGTAAGGCCCAGCATTTT.

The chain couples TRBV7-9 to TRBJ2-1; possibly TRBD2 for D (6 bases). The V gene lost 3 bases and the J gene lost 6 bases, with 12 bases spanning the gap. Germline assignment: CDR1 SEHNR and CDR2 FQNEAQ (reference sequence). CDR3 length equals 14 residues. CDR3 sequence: CASSFRRDGNEQFF. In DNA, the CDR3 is TGTGCCAGCAGCTTTCGGAGGGATGGCAATGAGCAGTTCTTC.

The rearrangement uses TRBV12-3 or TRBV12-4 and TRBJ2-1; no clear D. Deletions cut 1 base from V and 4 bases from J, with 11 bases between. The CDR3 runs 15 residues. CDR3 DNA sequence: TGTGCCAGCAGTTTAGGTACTCGATTTTACAATGAGCAGTTCTTC. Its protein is CASSLGTRFYNEQFF.

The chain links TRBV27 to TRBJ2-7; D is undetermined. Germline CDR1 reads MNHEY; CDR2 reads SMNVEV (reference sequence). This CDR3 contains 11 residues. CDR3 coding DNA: TGTACGAAGGGCGTCTCCTACGAGCAGTACTTC. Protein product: CTKGVSYEQYF.

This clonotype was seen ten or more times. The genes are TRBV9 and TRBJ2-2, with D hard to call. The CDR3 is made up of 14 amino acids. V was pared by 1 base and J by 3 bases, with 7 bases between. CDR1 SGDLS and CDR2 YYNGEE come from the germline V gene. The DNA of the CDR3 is TGTGCCAGCAGCGTAAATTGGGACACCGGGGAGCTGTTTTTT. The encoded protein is CASSVNWDTGELFF.

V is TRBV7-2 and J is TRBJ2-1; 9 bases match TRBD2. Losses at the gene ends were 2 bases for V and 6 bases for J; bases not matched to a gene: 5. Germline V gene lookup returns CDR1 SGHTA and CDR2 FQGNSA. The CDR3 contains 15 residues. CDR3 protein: CASSLSSGSSNEQFF. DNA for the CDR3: TGTGCCAGCAGCTTAAGTAGCGGGAGTTCCAATGAGCAGTTCTTC.

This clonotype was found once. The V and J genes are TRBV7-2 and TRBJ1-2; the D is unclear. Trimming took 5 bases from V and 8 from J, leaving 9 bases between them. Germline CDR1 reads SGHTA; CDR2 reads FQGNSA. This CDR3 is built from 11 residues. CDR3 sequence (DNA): TGTGCCAGCAGCCCCGTCGCGGGCTACACCTTC. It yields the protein CASSPVAGYTF.